The 27 T cell receptor beta chains below were found in one sample sequenced in a study of blood T cell repertoires in COVID-19. TCRdb's copy holds only in-frame clones and misses some; the assay was immunoSEQ multiplex PCR. The sample lists about 69,000 clones; roughly 79% were seen once. Sequencing used peripheral blood. The receptors derive from a human donor in a cohort sampled during active COVID-19.

A remark on this clone: At one boundary the junction diverges from the germline segment, which might be a read error. V gene TRBV7-2 combines with J gene TRBJ2-7, with TRBD2 matching over 11 bases. There are 13 residues in the CDR3. CDR1 is SGHTA and CDR2 is FQGNSA in the germline V gene. The CDR3 reads CASSLALTSGAQF. Here the CDR3 DNA reads TGTGCCAGCAGCTTAGCGCTGACTAGCGGGGCGCAGTTC.

The J gene is TRBJ1-5, the V gene TRBV7-9, with a tentative D call TRBD1 (6 bases). The CDR3 is 15 residues long. V lost 5 bases, J lost 0 bases, and 11 bases lay in between. Germline assignment: CDR1 SEHNR and CDR2 FQNEAQ (reference sequence). This CDR3 is CASSPQGGSNQPQHF. CDR3 DNA: TGTGCCAGCAGCCCGCAAGGGGGTAGCAATCAGCCCCAGCATTTT.

This sequence joins TRBV5-4 and TRBJ2-3; 7 positions agree with TRBD2. The V gene's germline CDR1 is SGHNT and CDR2 YYREEE (reference sequence). J gave up 4 bases and V 0 bases, and 5 bases lay outside the gene matches. The CDR3 runs to 15 residues. CDR3 residues: CASSLDVTSPDTQYF. The CDR3 DNA is TGTGCCAGCAGCTTGGATGTGACTAGCCCAGATACGCAGTATTTT.

This sequence joins TRBV6-5 and TRBJ2-3, with 12 bases matching TRBD2. J was trimmed by 0 bases and V by 2 bases; bases with no gene match: 0. CDR1 and CDR2 from the germline V gene are MNHEY and SVGAGI. The length of the CDR3 is 16 residues. The CDR3 nucleotides read TGTGCCAGCAGTTACGGGACTAGCGGGAGCACAGATACGCAGTATTTT. Translation: CASSYGTSGSTDTQYF.

The J gene is TRBJ2-4, the V gene TRBV20-1, with unresolved D. Germline V lookup: CDR1 DFQATT, CDR2 SNEGSKA (reference sequence). The CDR3 is made up of 14 amino acids. With 3 bases removed from V and 0 bases from J, the gap between germline ends came to 9 bases. CDR3 sequence reads: CSASWLIAKNIQYF. The DNA of the CDR3 is TGCAGTGCTAGTTGGCTGATAGCCAAAAACATTCAGTACTTC.

V and J are TRBV5-6 and TRBJ1-1; D may be TRBD1 (5 bases). V was pared by 0 bases and J by 8 bases, with 11 bases between. Germline V gene lookup returns CDR1 SGHDT and CDR2 YYEEEE. CDR3 length: 13 amino acids. CDR3 loop: CASSLVGVGEAFF. In nucleotides, the CDR3 is TGTGCCAGCAGCTTGGTAGGGGTTGGGGAAGCTTTCTTT.

The CDR3 DNA reads as TGTGCCAGCAGCGGGACAGGACAAAACTATGGCTACACCTTC. Translation: CASSGTGQNYGYTF. The chain joins TRBV7-8 to TRBJ1-2; TRBD1 matches at 8 bases. With 5 bases clipped from V and 2 bases from J, the junction kept 4 bases outside the gene matches. The germline V gene encodes CDR1 SGHVS and CDR2 FQNEAQ. The CDR3 loop spans 14 amino acids.

The chain uses TRBV7-2 and TRBJ1-6; possible D gene TRBD1, 6 bases. The germline gives CDR1 SGHTA, CDR2 FQGNSA. Trimming removed 5 bases at V and 9 bases at J, with 14 bases between. The CDR3 totals 14 residues. CDR3 DNA sequence: TGTGCCAGCAGCCAACAGGGTGGCTTTTCACCCCTCCACTTT. This gives the protein CASSQQGGFSPLHF.

V and J are TRBV28 and TRBJ1-1; TRBD1 is a possible D gene (5 bases). From germline, CDR1 is MDHEN and CDR2 SYDVKM. Trimming removed 7 bases from V and 6 bases from J, with 12 bases in between. The CDR3 contains 12 residues. The CDR3 loop is CASTLGGSEAFF. As DNA, the CDR3 is TGTGCCAGCACTCTCGGGGGGTCTGAAGCTTTCTTT.

The rearrangement links TRBV20-1 to TRBJ1-1; D gene uncertain. Germline assignment: CDR1 DFQATT and CDR2 SNEGSKA (reference sequence). CDR3 size: 11 residues. CDR3 in DNA: TGCAGCGGCTTGGGAGGCACTGAAGCTTTCTTT. Its protein is CSGLGGTEAFF.

The chain couples TRBV6-5 to TRBJ2-2, with D possibly matching TRBD2 (6 bases). Germline CDR1 reads MNHEY; CDR2 reads SVGAGI. The ends were cut back, 4 bases at V and 4 bases at J, with 10 bases in the middle. CDR3 length: 14 residues. CDR3 in DNA: TGTGCCAGCAGTTTCGGGGGACCCACCGGGGAGCTGTTTTTT. As protein: CASSFGGPTGELFF.

The V gene is TRBV6-6, the J gene TRBJ1-4, with a tentative D call TRBD1 (6 bases). V gave up 8 bases and J gave up 6 bases, with 13 bases separating them. The CDR3 spans 13 residues. CDR1 and CDR2 (germline): MNHNY, SVGAGI (reference sequence). The CDR3 here is CASSQGSYEKLFF. Written as DNA, the CDR3 is TGTGCCAGCTCCCAGGGGTCATATGAAAAACTGTTTTTT.

The chain has TRBV27 and TRBJ2-5; the D gene is possibly TRBD1 (7 bases). The CDR3 loop spans 17 amino acids. The V end lost 5 bases, the J end lost 1 base, and 20 bases lay between the germline ends. Germline assignment: CDR1 MNHEY and CDR2 SMNVEV (reference sequence). CDR3 loop: CASSPLTGPGGQETQYF. In DNA, the CDR3 is TGTGCCAGCAGTCCCCTGACAGGGCCCGGGGGCCAAGAGACCCAGTACTTC.

The rearrangement links TRBV30 to TRBJ1-6; weak D call: TRBD1 (5 bases). CDR1 is GTSNPN, CDR2 SVGIG, per germline (reference sequence). Trimming left V 3 bases short and J 1 base short, with 16 bases between. The CDR3 consists of 17 residues. The CDR3 here is CAWRGTRDSSYNSPLHF. Here the CDR3 DNA reads TGTGCCTGGAGAGGGACCCGGGACTCTTCCTATAATTCACCCCTCCACTTT.

The V gene is TRBV28, the J gene TRBJ1-2; D is ambiguous. Trimming cost V 6 bases and J 5 bases, with 10 bases left between them. Looked up from germline, CDR1 is MDHEN and CDR2 is SYDVKM. The CDR3 totals 12 residues. CDR3 loop: CASSQVLYGYTF. The DNA for the CDR3 is TGTGCCAGCAGCCAGGTCCTATATGGCTACACCTTC.

The J gene is TRBJ2-3, the V gene TRBV24-1; 9 bases fit TRBD1. The germline CDR1 and CDR2 sequences are KGHDR and SFDVKD. This CDR3 contains 14 residues. Trimming cost V 3 bases and J 5 bases; bases outside gene matches: 2. CDR3 bases: TGTGCCACCAGTGATCGACAGGGGGAAGATACGCAGTATTTT. Residues: CATSDRQGEDTQYF.

The genes are TRBV10-3 and TRBJ2-7, with 8 bases fitting TRBD2. From germline, CDR1 is ENHRY and CDR2 SYGVKD. The length of the CDR3 is 15 residues. The J segment lost 4 bases and the V segment lost 8 bases, leaving 13 bases of the junction unmatched. The CDR3 loop reads CAIRGALAGLYEQYF. The CDR3 DNA reads as TGTGCCATCCGAGGAGCCCTAGCGGGCTTATACGAGCAGTACTTC.

This clone turned up a few times. The chain links TRBV4-1 to TRBJ1-4; 8 nucleotides agree with TRBD1. CDR3 length equals 16 residues. The trim removed 0 bases at V and 8 bases at J, leaving 8 bases unmatched. Germline CDR1 is MGHRA and CDR2 is YSYEKL. CDR3 residues: CASSQDFQGAGEKLFF. In nucleotides, the CDR3 is TGCGCCAGCAGCCAAGATTTCCAGGGGGCGGGGGAAAAACTGTTTTTT.

This clone was detected a few times. The chain joins TRBV5-1 to TRBJ2-7, with D possibly matching TRBD1 (5 bases). From germline, CDR1 is SGHRS and CDR2 YFSETQ. The CDR3 sequence is 16 residues long. V was cut by 4 bases and J by 1 base, with 18 bases left in between. CDR3: CASSQRQVGASYEQYF. The DNA of the CDR3 is TGCGCCAGCAGCCAGAGGCAGGTAGGGGCTTCCTACGAGCAGTACTTC. Based on the CDR3 plus reference TRBV5-1 and TRBJ2-7, the full variable domain is KAGVTQTPRYLIKTRGQQVTLSCSPISGHRSVSWYQQTPGQGLQFLFEYFSETQRNKGNFPGRFSGRQFSNSRSEMNVSTLELGDSALYLCASSQRQVGASYEQYFGPGTRLTVT.

This clone was recorded once. V and J are TRBV11-2 and TRBJ2-2, with 9 bases fitting TRBD2. The germline V gene encodes CDR1 SGHAT and CDR2 FQNNGV. The CDR3 is 16 residues long. Trimming took 4 bases from V and 7 from J; bases not matched to a gene: 10. DNA of the CDR3: TGTGCCAGCAGCTCATTAGCGGGAGTATCGTTCGGGGAGCTGTTTTTT. Its translation is CASSSLAGVSFGELFF.

This rearrangement joins TRBV24-1 to TRBJ2-2; TRBD1 matches 8 bases. Per the germline V gene, CDR1 is KGHDR and CDR2 is SFDVKD. The V and J ends lost 5 bases and 5 bases, in that order; junction bases with no gene match: 12. This CDR3 has 17 residues. The CDR3 nucleotides read TGTGCCACCAGTGGTGGGCAGGGGGCTCAATTAACCGGGGAGCTGTTTTTT. Its translation is CATSGGQGAQLTGELFF.

The chain carries TRBV7-9 and TRBJ2-5; 10 bases align to TRBD1. The CDR3 runs to 15 residues. Per germline, CDR1 SEHNR and CDR2 FQNEAQ (reference sequence). J was trimmed by 4 bases and V by 5 bases; bases with no gene match: 7. The CDR3 reads CASSPRTGGRETQYF. The CDR3, as DNA: TGTGCCAGCAGCCCGCGGACAGGGGGACGAGAGACCCAGTACTTC.

The V call is TRBV28, the J call TRBJ1-1; 10 positions agree with TRBD1. The CDR3 length is 13 residues. Trimming removed 9 bases from V and 5 bases from J; junction bases left unmatched: 6. Germline V gene sequence: CDR1 MDHEN, CDR2 SYDVKM. The DNA for the CDR3 is TGTGCCAGTCCCGGGGGACAGGGGACTGAAGCTTTCTTT. Residues: CASPGGQGTEAFF.

The chain employs TRBV7-6 and TRBJ2-1; D is uncertain. Per the germline V gene, CDR1 is SGHVS and CDR2 is FNYEAQ. CDR3 length: 13 amino acids. Trimming shortened V by 4 bases and J by 9 bases, and 13 bases separated the two germline ends. The CDR3: CASSSQRYGEQFF. The DNA of the CDR3 is TGTGCCAGCAGCTCCCAACGGTATGGTGAGCAGTTCTTC.

The gene calls are TRBV13 and TRBJ2-4; a possible D gene is TRBD2 (6 bases). The ends were cut back, 2 bases at V and 3 bases at J, with 17 bases in the middle. The CDR3 runs 17 residues. Germline V gene data show CDR1 as PRHDT and CDR2 as FYEKMQ (reference sequence). The CDR3 loop is CASSLSPAGGGKNIQYF. The CDR3 nucleotides are TGTGCCAGCAGCTTATCGCCCGCTGGGGGAGGCAAAAACATTCAGTACTTC.

Notes on this clone: The germline gene is not matched at one end of the junction; a read error may be the cause. This rearrangement joins TRBV28 to TRBJ2-4; perhaps TRBD1 as D (6 bases). This CDR3 has 14 residues. CDR1 MDHEN and CDR2 SYDVKM come from the germline V gene. CDR3 loop: CASSYTGQSKSTLF. CDR3 bases: TGTGCCAGCAGTTATACTGGACAGTCCAAGTCTACCCTGTTC.

The chain links TRBV5-1 to TRBJ2-1; the D gene is possibly TRBD1 (5 bases). The CDR3 totals 15 residues. V lost 7 bases and J lost 6, with 20 bases in between. Germline CDR1 reads SGHRS; CDR2 reads YFSETQ. CDR3 residues: CASQRGYKAGNEQFF. CDR3 DNA: TGCGCCAGCCAAAGGGGATACAAGGCAGGCAATGAGCAGTTCTTC.